The 26 T cell receptor beta chains below come from one sample, sequenced in a study of fetal regulatory T cell absence and autoimmunity. Repertoires were generated with immunoSEQ multiplex PCR, while TCRdb's copy carries only in-frame clones and drops some. The profile shows 95,000 to 100,000 clones, 60% to 80% of them singletons. Sequenced material: pancreas tissue. The receptors stem from a male donor with IPEX syndrome.

The rearrangement links TRBV29-1 to TRBJ2-1; 12 bases match TRBD2. The germline V gene has CDR1 SQVTM and CDR2 ANQGSEA. The CDR3 sequence is 15 residues long. V was clipped by 0 bases and J by 4 bases; unmatched bases: 1. CDR3 sequence reads: CSVEDLAGGYNEQFF. Written as DNA, the CDR3 is TGCAGCGTTGAAGATCTAGCGGGGGGGTACAATGAGCAGTTCTTC.

This chain uses TRBV5-6 with TRBJ2-7; D not resolved. This CDR3 is 15 amino acids long. The V gene's germline CDR1 is SGHDT and CDR2 YYEEEE. V lost 3 bases to trimming and J lost 2 bases, with 15 bases between them. The CDR3 sequence: CASSWLSASPYEQYF. CDR3 DNA: TGTGCCAGCAGCTGGCTAAGCGCCAGCCCCTACGAGCAGTACTTC.

The J gene is TRBJ2-7, the V gene TRBV25-1, with D maybe TRBD2 (5 bases). Germline V gene data show CDR1 as MGHDK and CDR2 as SYGVNS. With 6 bases removed from V and 0 bases from J, the gap between germline ends came to 12 bases. CDR3 length equals 14 residues. The CDR3 protein is CASSEGRGSYEQYF. For the CDR3, the DNA is TGTGCCAGCAGCGAGGGTCGGGGCTCCTACGAGCAGTACTTC.

This clone has only one observation. The J gene is TRBJ2-1, the V gene TRBV27, with 12 bases lining up with TRBD2. With 7 bases clipped from V and 6 bases from J, the junction kept 7 bases outside the gene matches. The CDR3 spans 15 residues. The germline gives CDR1 MNHEY, CDR2 SMNVEV (reference sequence). The CDR3 DNA reads as TGTGCCAGCACCGAAGGACTAGCGGGAACCAATGAGCAGTTCTTC. Translated, it gives CASTEGLAGTNEQFF.

This clone has only a few counts. CDR3 DNA sequence: TGTGCCAGTAGTATTTTGGCAGGGGGGTATGGCTACACCTTC. This encodes CASSILAGGYGYTF. This chain uses TRBV19 with TRBJ1-2; 7 bases align to TRBD1. CDR1 is LNHDA and CDR2 is SQIVND in the germline V gene (reference sequence). Trimming took 3 bases from V and 5 from J; bases not matched to a gene: 6. The CDR3 contains 14 residues.

This chain connects TRBV9 to TRBJ2-3; 11 bases fit TRBD2. The CDR3 runs 16 residues. V was pared by 4 bases and J by 7 bases, with 11 bases of the junction left unmatched. Germline V lookup: CDR1 SGDLS, CDR2 YYNGEE. DNA of the CDR3: TGTGCCAGCAGCTGGGCCTTAGCGGGGGGGCCGTATACGCAGTATTTT. This translates into CASSWALAGGPYTQYF.

The chain joins TRBV2 to TRBJ2-5, with D perhaps TRBD1 (5 bases). V was clipped by 3 bases and J by 3 bases, with 5 bases between them. In germline, CDR1 is SNHLY, CDR2 FYNNEI. This CDR3 has 12 residues. DNA of the CDR3: TGTGCCAGCAGTGACAGGGAAGAGACCCAGTACTTC. Its protein is CASSDREETQYF.

The chain combines TRBV7-9 with TRBJ2-5; D unresolved. CDR3 length: 12 amino acids. Trimming took 5 bases from V and 0 from J, leaving 4 bases between them. Germline V gives CDR1 SEHNR, CDR2 FQNEAQ (reference sequence). CDR3 loop: CASSKYQETQYF. In nucleotides, the CDR3 is TGTGCCAGCAGCAAATACCAAGAGACCCAGTACTTC.

V and J are TRBV29-1 and TRBJ2-1; tentative D call: TRBD1 (6 bases). The CDR3 consists of 14 residues. V was cut by 6 bases and J by 2 bases, with 14 bases left in between. Germline CDR1 SQVTM, CDR2 ANQGSEA. The CDR3 reads CSVTRRTAYNEQFF. CDR3 coding DNA: TGCAGCGTCACCCGCCGGACAGCCTACAATGAGCAGTTCTTC.

The rearrangement uses TRBV13 and TRBJ1-5; the match to TRBD1 covers 10 bases. This CDR3 has 16 amino acids. Germline CDR1 and CDR2: PRHDT and FYEKMQ (reference sequence). V lost 1 base and J lost 2; bases outside the gene matches: 2. CDR3 nucleotide sequence: TGTGCCAGCAGCTTAGCCGGGACAGGGGGCAATCAGCCCCAGCATTTT. Protein sequence: CASSLAGTGGNQPQHF.

The chain couples TRBV18 to TRBJ1-1; D unclear. The germline CDR1 and CDR2 sequences are KGHSH and LQKENI. V was pared by 3 bases and J by 2 bases, with 7 bases between. This CDR3 has 13 residues. The CDR3 here is CASSPWVNTEAFF. In DNA, the CDR3 is TGTGCCAGCTCACCTTGGGTCAACACTGAAGCTTTCTTT.

This chain joins TRBV7-2 and TRBJ1-1; a weak D match, TRBD1 (6 bases). Germline CDR1 is SGHTA and CDR2 is FQGNSA. V was trimmed by 0 bases and J by 0 bases, leaving 8 bases between them. The CDR3 consists of 15 residues. The CDR3 loop reads CASSLARTVNTEAFF. The CDR3 DNA is TGTGCCAGCAGCTTAGCACGGACAGTGAACACTGAAGCTTTCTTT.

Worth noting for this clone: This sample includes further DNA sequences coding for the same CDR3. The rearrangement links TRBV4-1 to TRBJ1-1; 7 bases agree with TRBD1. Trimming removed 6 bases from V and 5 bases from J; junction bases left unmatched: 3. Germline V gene data show CDR1 as MGHRA and CDR2 as YSYEKL. The CDR3 totals 12 residues. The CDR3 DNA sequence: TGCGCCAGCAGTCGACAGGGTACTGAAGCTTTCTTT. It codes for CASSRQGTEAFF.

The chain uses TRBV30 and TRBJ1-1; TRBD1 is a possible D gene (5 bases). Germline CDR1 GTSNPN, CDR2 SVGIG (reference sequence). The CDR3 is made up of 12 amino acids. V gave up 5 bases and J gave up 2 bases, with 9 bases separating them. CDR3 region: CAWQGSNTEAFF. The CDR3 nucleotides read TGTGCCTGGCAGGGCTCCAACACTGAAGCTTTCTTT.

V gene TRBV29-1 combines with J gene TRBJ1-2; no clear D gene. This CDR3 region has 11 residues. The germline V gene has CDR1 SQVTM and CDR2 ANQGSEA. V gave up 2 bases and J gave up 4 bases, with 5 bases separating them. CDR3: CSVEHSYGYTF. For the CDR3, the DNA is TGCAGCGTTGAACATTCCTATGGCTACACCTTC.

This clone was seen only once. The chain combines TRBV5-6 with TRBJ1-6; unclear D gene. Trimming took off 0 bases at V and 10 bases at J, with 11 bases between the two ends. CDR1 SGHDT and CDR2 YYEEEE come from the germline V gene. This CDR3 comprises 14 residues. The CDR3 loop is CASSLEQSGSPLHF. The CDR3 coding sequence is TGTGCCAGCAGCTTGGAACAGTCTGGCTCACCCCTCCACTTT.

The rearrangement links TRBV6-1 to TRBJ2-1; 9 bases are a match to TRBD2. The germline gives CDR1 MNHNS, CDR2 SASEGT. The length of the CDR3 is 13 residues. V shed 6 bases and J 3 bases; nucleotides not matched to a gene: 0. The CDR3 loop reads CASRTSGYNEQFF. The CDR3 bases are TGTGCCAGCAGGACTAGCGGCTACAATGAGCAGTTCTTC.

This sequence joins TRBV7-2 and TRBJ2-1; tentatively, D is TRBD2 (5 bases). Germline V gene data show CDR1 as SGHTA and CDR2 as FQGNSA. Between the trimmed V and J ends, which lost 1 base and 8 bases, there was a span of 15 bases. The CDR3 loop spans 15 amino acids. The CDR3 bases are TGTGCCAGCAGCTTAGGCGGGTTGGTTAGCGATGAGCAGTTCTTC. Its translation is CASSLGGLVSDEQFF.

The rearrangement uses TRBV4-3 and TRBJ2-1; D call uncertain. This CDR3 contains 15 residues. Trimming stripped 1 base from V and 4 bases from J, with 11 bases between. CDR1 is LGHNA, CDR2 YSLEER, per germline. CDR3 region: CASSQVWNRYNEQFF. In nucleotides, the CDR3 is TGCGCCAGCAGCCAAGTGTGGAATCGGTACAATGAGCAGTTCTTC.

This clone showed up just a few times. The chain joins TRBV6-5 to TRBJ1-1, with D uncertain. The CDR3 consists of 11 residues. V was pared by 6 bases and J by 1 base, with 3 bases between. The germline V gene encodes CDR1 MNHEY and CDR2 SVGAGI. DNA for the CDR3: TGTGCCAGCAGCCGGAACACTGAAGCTTTCTTT. Protein product: CASSRNTEAFF.

This chain links TRBV28 with TRBJ1-1; possible D gene TRBD1, 5 bases. This CDR3 is 14 amino acids long. The ends were cut back, 2 bases at V and 4 bases at J, with 11 bases in the middle. The germline CDR1 and CDR2 sequences are MDHEN and SYDVKM. The DNA of the CDR3 is TGTGCCAGCAGTTTAGAGCGGCAGGGCACTGAAGCTTTCTTT. It specifies CASSLERQGTEAFF.

The chain has TRBV10-3 and TRBJ2-5, with 11 positions matching TRBD1. The CDR3 is 15 residues long. V shed 3 bases, J shed 4 bases, and the junction held 4 bases outside the gene matches. Germline CDR1 ENHRY, CDR2 SYGVKD. The CDR3 region is CAISDGQGARETQYF. CDR3 nucleotides: TGTGCCATCAGTGACGGACAGGGGGCGAGAGAGACCCAGTACTTC.

Here the CDR3 reads CASARGGQLSSNTEAFF. The CDR3 DNA is TGTGCCAGCGCGAGGGGAGGACAGTTATCTTCGAACACTGAAGCTTTCTTT. This rearrangement joins TRBV2 to TRBJ1-1; perhaps TRBD1 as D (6 bases). Trimming left V 8 bases short and J 1 base short, with 23 bases between. The CDR3 extends over 17 amino acids. In germline, CDR1 is SNHLY, CDR2 FYNNEI.

The count of this clone is one. The chain joins TRBV18 to TRBJ2-2; D unresolved. Germline CDR1 KGHSH, CDR2 LQKENI. The ends were cut back, 0 bases at V and 2 bases at J, with 13 bases in the middle. The CDR3 spans 17 residues. CDR3 sequence reads: CASSPPVEVINTGELFF. Written as DNA, the CDR3 is TGTGCCAGCTCACCACCCGTCGAGGTGATTAACACCGGGGAGCTGTTTTTT.

V is TRBV18 and J is TRBJ2-3; D is undetermined. The CDR3 is made up of 12 amino acids. Germline V CDR1 and CDR2: KGHSH, LQKENI. V lost 5 bases and J lost 1, with 4 bases in between. The CDR3 region is CASSGGTDTQYF. The CDR3 region has the DNA TGTGCCAGCTCAGGGGGCACAGATACGCAGTATTTT.

The chain couples TRBV15 to TRBJ1-5; no firm D call. CDR1 LNHNV and CDR2 YYDKDF come from the germline V gene (reference sequence). V lost 2 bases, J lost 0 bases, and 5 bases lay in between. The CDR3 spans 14 residues. CDR3 region: CATSRQYSNQPQHF. The CDR3 DNA is TGTGCCACCAGCAGACAATATAGCAATCAGCCCCAGCATTTT.